This passage covers 9 T cell receptor beta chains from one sample sequenced in a study of T cells in localized non-small cell lung cancer. Using immunoSEQ multiplex PCR, the repertoire was profiled, and TCRdb retains in-frame clones only, with some absent. This sample has 25,000 to 30,000 clones, with about 90% found just once. Sequenced material: peripheral blood, taken before any cancer treatment. These receptors all stem from a woman between 18 and 50 years old with stage I lung adenocarcinoma.

The rearrangement links TRBV7-2 to TRBJ2-7, with 10 bases lining up with TRBD1. Trimming took 5 bases from V and 4 from J; bases not matched to a gene: 5. CDR3 length: 14 residues. Germline V gene data show CDR1 as SGHTA and CDR2 as FQGNSA. In nucleotides, the CDR3 is TGTGCCAGCAGCACGGGACAGGGGCTATACGAGCAGTACTTC. As protein: CASSTGQGLYEQYF.

This clone was observed a single time. The rearrangement joins TRBV19 to TRBJ2-7; 15 bases map to TRBD2. The CDR3 covers 15 residues. V trimming: 5 bases; J trimming: 6 bases; junction bases outside the gene matches: 5. CDR1 is LNHDA and CDR2 is SQIVND in the germline V gene (reference sequence). CDR3 loop: CASSPGLAGGGEQYF. The CDR3 DNA sequence: TGTGCCAGTAGTCCGGGACTAGCGGGAGGAGGCGAGCAGTACTTC.

The V gene is TRBV30, the J gene TRBJ1-3; D is uncertain. The CDR3 runs to 14 residues. The germline V gene encodes CDR1 GTSNPN and CDR2 SVGIG (reference sequence). V lost 1 base, J lost 10 bases, and 17 bases lay in between. In DNA, the CDR3 is TGTGCCTGGAGTGCCTGGACGGACCCTAGAACCATATATTTT. It yields the protein CAWSAWTDPRTIYF.

This chain joins TRBV19 and TRBJ1-5; no firm D call. The CDR3 has 15 amino acids. Per germline, CDR1 LNHDA and CDR2 SQIVND (reference sequence). Trimming removed 4 bases at V and 0 bases at J, with 10 bases between. The CDR3 loop reads CASSRGRNSNQPQHF. Written as DNA, the CDR3 is TGTGCCAGTAGTAGAGGAAGAAATAGCAATCAGCCCCAGCATTTT.

The CDR3 sequence: CASSVLGVTDTQYF. For the CDR3, the DNA is TGTGCCAGCAGTGTACTGGGTGTCACAGATACGCAGTATTTT. This chain links TRBV25-1 with TRBJ2-3; D ambiguous. V dropped 4 bases and J dropped 2 bases, with 10 bases sitting between them. In germline, CDR1 is MGHDK, CDR2 SYGVNS. The CDR3 loop spans 14 amino acids. The full variable domain, with the rest looked up from reference TRBV25-1 and TRBJ2-3, is EADIYQTPRYLVIGTGKKITLECSQTMGHDKMYWYQQDPGMELHLIHYSYGVNSTEKGDLSSESTVSRIRTEHFPLTLESARPSHTSQYLCASSVLGVTDTQYFGPGTRLTVL.

This clone was recorded only once. The CDR3 DNA reads TGCGCCAGCAGCTTAAATACAGGAGATAACACCGGGGAGCTGTTTTTT. This gives the protein CASSLNTGDNTGELFF. The chain uses TRBV5-1 and TRBJ2-2; TRBD1 is a possible D gene (5 bases). From germline, CDR1 is SGHRS and CDR2 YFSETQ. This CDR3 region has 16 residues. V lost 2 bases and J 2 bases, leaving 13 bases between the germline ends.

The chain is built from TRBV25-1 and TRBJ1-1, with TRBD1 as a possible D gene (6 bases). The length of the CDR3 is 14 residues. Germline CDR1 reads MGHDK; CDR2 reads SYGVNS. V was pared by 1 base and J by 4 bases, with 10 bases between. For the CDR3, the DNA is TGTGCCAGCAGTGAATTGGGGGGGGCCACTGAAGCTTTCTTT. Translated: CASSELGGATEAFF.

V and J are TRBV4-1 and TRBJ2-7, with D possibly being TRBD1 or TRBD2 (6 bases each). V lost 4 bases and J lost 3, with 22 bases in between. From germline, CDR1 is MGHRA and CDR2 YSYEKL. The CDR3 totals 17 residues. The CDR3 sequence is CASSRLYEGEVCYEQYF. The DNA of the CDR3 is TGCGCCAGCAGCCGCCTCTATGAGGGGGAGGTGTGCTACGAGCAGTACTTC.

The chain couples TRBV19 to TRBJ2-1; TRBD1 aligns across 11 bases. CDR3 length: 17 amino acids. The junction had 10 bases not matched to a gene; V was cut back by 4 bases and J by 5 bases. Germline V gene data show CDR1 as LNHDA and CDR2 as SQIVND (reference sequence). The CDR3 region is CASSSRTGGFPNNEQFF. CDR3 DNA sequence: TGTGCCAGTAGTAGCCGGACAGGGGGCTTCCCCAACAATGAGCAGTTCTTC.